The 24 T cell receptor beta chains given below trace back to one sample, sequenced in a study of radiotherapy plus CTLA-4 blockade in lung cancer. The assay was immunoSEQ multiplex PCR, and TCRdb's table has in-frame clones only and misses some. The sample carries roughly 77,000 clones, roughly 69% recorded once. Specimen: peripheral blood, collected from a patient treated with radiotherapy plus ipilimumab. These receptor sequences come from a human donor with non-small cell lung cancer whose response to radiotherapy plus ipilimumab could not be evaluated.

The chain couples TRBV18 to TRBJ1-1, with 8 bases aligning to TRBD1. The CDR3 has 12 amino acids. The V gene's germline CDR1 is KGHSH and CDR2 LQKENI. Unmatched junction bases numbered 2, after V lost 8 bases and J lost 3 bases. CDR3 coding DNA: TGTGCCAGCAAACAGGGGGACACTGAAGCTTTCTTT. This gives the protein CASKQGDTEAFF.

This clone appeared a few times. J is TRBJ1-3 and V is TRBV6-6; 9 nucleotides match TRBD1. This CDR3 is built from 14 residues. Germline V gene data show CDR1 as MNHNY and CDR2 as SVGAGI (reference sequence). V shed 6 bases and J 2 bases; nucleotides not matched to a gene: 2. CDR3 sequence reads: CASRQGAPGNTIYF. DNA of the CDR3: TGTGCCAGCAGACAGGGGGCGCCTGGAAACACCATATATTTT.

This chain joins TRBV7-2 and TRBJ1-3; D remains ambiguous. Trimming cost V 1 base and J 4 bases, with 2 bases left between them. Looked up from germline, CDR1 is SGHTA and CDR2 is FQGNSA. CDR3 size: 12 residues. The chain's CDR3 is CASSLVGNTIYF. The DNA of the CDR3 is TGTGCCAGCAGCTTAGTAGGAAACACCATATATTTT. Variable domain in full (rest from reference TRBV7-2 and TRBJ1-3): GAGVSQSPSNKVTEKGKDVELRCDPISGHTALYWYRQSLGQGLEFLIYFQGNSAPDKSGLPSDRFSAERTGGSVSTLTIQRTQQEDSAVYLCASSLVGNTIYFGEGSWLTVV.

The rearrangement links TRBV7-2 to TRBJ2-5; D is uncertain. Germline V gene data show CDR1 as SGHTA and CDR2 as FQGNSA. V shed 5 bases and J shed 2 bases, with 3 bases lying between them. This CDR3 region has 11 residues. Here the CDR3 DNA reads TGTGCCAGCAGCCCGCAAGAGACCCAGTACTTC. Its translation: CASSPQETQYF.

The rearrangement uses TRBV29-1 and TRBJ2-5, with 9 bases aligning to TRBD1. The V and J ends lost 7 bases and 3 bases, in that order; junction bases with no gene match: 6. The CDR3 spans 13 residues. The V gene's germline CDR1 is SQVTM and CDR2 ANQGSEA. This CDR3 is CSGLGQGKETQYF. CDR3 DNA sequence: TGCAGCGGCCTAGGACAGGGGAAAGAGACCCAGTACTTC.

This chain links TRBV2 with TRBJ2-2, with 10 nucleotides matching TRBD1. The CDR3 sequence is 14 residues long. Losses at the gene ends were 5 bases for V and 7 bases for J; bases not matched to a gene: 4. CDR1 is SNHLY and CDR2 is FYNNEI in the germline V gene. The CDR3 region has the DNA TGTGCCAGCAGTTTGGACAGGGGGGGCGGGGAGCTGTTTTTT. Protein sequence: CASSLDRGGGELFF.

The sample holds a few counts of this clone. CDR3 sequence: CASSLDPGSGTEAFF. The CDR3 bases are TGTGCCAGCAGCTTAGATCCAGGTAGCGGCACTGAAGCTTTCTTT. This chain connects TRBV7-8 to TRBJ1-1; no clear D. The CDR3 runs to 15 residues. Germline assignment: CDR1 SGHVS and CDR2 FQNEAQ. V lost 1 base to trimming and J lost 4 bases, with 13 bases between them. Using reference TRBV7-8 and TRBJ1-1 for the parts outside the CDR3, the full variable domain is GAGVSQSPRYKVAKRGQDVALRCDPISGHVSLFWYQQALGQGPEFLTYFQNEAQLDKSGLPSDRFFAERPEGSVSTLKIQRTQQEDSAVYLCASSLDPGSGTEAFFGQGTRLTVV.

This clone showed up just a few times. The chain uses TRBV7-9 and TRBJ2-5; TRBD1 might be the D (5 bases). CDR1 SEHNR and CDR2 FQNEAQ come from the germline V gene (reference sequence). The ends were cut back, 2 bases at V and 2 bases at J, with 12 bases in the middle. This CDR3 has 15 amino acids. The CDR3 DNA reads TGTGCCAGCAGCTTACGCCAGGGTTGGCAAGAGACCCAGTACTTC. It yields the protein CASSLRQGWQETQYF.

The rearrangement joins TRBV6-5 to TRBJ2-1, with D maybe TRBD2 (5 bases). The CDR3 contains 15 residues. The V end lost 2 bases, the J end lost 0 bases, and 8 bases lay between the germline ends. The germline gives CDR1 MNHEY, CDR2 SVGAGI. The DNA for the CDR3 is TGTGCCAGCAGTTACGGACTTACCTCCTACAATGAGCAGTTCTTC. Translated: CASSYGLTSYNEQFF.

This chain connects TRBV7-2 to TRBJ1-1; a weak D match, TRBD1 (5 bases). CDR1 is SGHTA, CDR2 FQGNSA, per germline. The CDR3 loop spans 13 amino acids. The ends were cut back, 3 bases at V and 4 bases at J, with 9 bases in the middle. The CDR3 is CASSFPGVTEAFF. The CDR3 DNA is TGTGCCAGCAGCTTTCCGGGGGTCACTGAAGCTTTCTTT.

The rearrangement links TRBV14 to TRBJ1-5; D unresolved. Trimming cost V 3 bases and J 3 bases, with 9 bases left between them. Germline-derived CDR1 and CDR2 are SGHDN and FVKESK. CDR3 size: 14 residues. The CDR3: CASSHGGDNQPQHF. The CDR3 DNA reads TGTGCCAGCAGCCACGGCGGAGACAATCAGCCCCAGCATTTT.

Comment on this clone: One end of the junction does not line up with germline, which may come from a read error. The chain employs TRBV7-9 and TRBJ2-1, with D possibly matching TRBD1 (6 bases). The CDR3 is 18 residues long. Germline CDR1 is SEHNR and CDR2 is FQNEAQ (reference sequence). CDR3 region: CASSVAPGVETANNEQFF. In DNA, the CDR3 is TGTGCCAGCAGCGTAGCTCCAGGGGTCGAGACAGCCAACAATGAGCAGTTCTTC.

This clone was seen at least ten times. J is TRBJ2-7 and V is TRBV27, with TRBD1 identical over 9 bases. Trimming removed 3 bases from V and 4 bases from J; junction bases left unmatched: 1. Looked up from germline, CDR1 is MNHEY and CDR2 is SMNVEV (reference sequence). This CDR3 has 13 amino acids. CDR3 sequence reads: CASSLDRGYEQYF. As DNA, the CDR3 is TGTGCCAGCAGTTTGGACAGGGGTTACGAGCAGTACTTC.

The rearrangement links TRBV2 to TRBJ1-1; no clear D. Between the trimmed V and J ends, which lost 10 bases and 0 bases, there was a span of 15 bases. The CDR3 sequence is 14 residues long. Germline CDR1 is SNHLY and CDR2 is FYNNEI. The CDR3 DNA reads TGTGCCACCTCCTCGGTGGTCGTGAACACTGAAGCTTTCTTT. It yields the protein CATSSVVVNTEAFF.

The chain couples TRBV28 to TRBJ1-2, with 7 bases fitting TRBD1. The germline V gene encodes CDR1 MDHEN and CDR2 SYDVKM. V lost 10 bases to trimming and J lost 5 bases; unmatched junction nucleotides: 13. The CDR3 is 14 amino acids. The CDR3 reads CATRQGRATYGYTF. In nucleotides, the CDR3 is TGTGCCACCAGACAGGGAAGAGCAACATATGGCTACACCTTC.

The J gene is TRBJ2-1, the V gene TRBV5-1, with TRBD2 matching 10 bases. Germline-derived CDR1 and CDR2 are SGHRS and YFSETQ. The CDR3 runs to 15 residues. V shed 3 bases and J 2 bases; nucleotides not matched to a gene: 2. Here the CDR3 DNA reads TGCGCCAGCAGCTACCTAGCGGGGGCCTACAATGAGCAGTTCTTC. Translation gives CASSYLAGAYNEQFF.

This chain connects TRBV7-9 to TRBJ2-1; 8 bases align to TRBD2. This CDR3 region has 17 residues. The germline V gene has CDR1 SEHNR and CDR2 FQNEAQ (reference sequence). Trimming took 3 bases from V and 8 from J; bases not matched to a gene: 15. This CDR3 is CASSFPMSGGTVDEQFF. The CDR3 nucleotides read TGTGCCAGCAGCTTCCCGATGAGCGGGGGAACCGTAGATGAGCAGTTCTTC.

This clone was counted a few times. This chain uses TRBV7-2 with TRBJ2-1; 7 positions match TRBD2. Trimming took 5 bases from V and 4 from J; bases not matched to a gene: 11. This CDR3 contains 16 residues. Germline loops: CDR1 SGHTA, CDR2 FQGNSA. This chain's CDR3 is CASSLRPRGTYNEQFF. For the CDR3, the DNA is TGTGCCAGCAGCCTCCGGCCGCGGGGGACTTACAATGAGCAGTTCTTC.

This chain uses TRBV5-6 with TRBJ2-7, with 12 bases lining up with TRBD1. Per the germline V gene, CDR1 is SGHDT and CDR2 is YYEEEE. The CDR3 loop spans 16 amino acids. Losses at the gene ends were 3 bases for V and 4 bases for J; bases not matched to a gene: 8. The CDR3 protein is CASSSSGTGGKYEQYF. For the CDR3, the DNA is TGTGCCAGCAGCTCGTCCGGGACAGGGGGCAAATACGAGCAGTACTTC.

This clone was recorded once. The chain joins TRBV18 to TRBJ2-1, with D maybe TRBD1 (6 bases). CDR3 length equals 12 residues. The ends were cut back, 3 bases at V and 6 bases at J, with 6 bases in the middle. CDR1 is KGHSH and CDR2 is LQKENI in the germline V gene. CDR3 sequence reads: CASSPDSNEQFF. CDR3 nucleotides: TGTGCCAGCTCACCGGACAGCAATGAGCAGTTCTTC.

The CDR3 coding sequence is TGTGCCAGCAGCCCCGGACTAGCGGGAGGGTACGAGCAGTACTTC. Translating gives CASSPGLAGGYEQYF. The V and J genes are TRBV7-9 and TRBJ2-7, with 15 nucleotides matching TRBD2. The germline V gene has CDR1 SEHNR and CDR2 FQNEAQ (reference sequence). The CDR3 consists of 15 residues. J lost 4 bases, V lost 5 bases, and 3 bases had no gene match. Drawing the rest from reference TRBV7-9 and TRBJ2-7, the complete variable domain is DTGVSQNPRHKITKRGQNVTFRCDPISEHNRLYWYRQTLGQGPEFLTYFQNEAQLEKSRLLSDRFSAERPKGSFSTLEIQRTEQGDSAMYLCASSPGLAGGYEQYFGPGTRLTVT.

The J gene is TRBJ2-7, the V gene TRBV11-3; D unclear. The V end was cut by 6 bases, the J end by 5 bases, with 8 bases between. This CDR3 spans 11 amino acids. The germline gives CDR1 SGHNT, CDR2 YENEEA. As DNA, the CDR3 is TGTGCCAGCAGTGTCGAGCACGAGCAGTACTTC. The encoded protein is CASSVEHEQYF.

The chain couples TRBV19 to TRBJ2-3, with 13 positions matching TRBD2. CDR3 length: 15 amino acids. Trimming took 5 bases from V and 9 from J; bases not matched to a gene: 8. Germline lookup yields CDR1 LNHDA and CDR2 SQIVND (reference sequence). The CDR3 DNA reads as TGTGCCAGTAGTTCACCACCGGGACTAGCGGGGACGCAGTATTTT. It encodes CASSSPPGLAGTQYF.

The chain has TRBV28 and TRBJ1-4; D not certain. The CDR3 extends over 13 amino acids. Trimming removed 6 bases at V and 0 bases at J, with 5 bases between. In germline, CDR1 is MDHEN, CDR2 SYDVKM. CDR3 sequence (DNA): TGTGCCAGCAGCCTTCCAACTAATGAAAAACTGTTTTTT. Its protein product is CASSLPTNEKLFF.